Listed below are T cell receptor beta chains from one sample, sequenced in a study of cytomegalovirus exposure and HLA in healthy donors. Sequencing used immunoSEQ multiplex PCR; TCRdb keeps in-frame clones, though not all of them. This sample has about 130,000 clones, with around 80% found just once. Sequencing input: PBMCs. The receptors come from a man aged 45-60 years in good health and CMV-seronegative. Each CDR3 is given with its conserved first and last residue.

>TRBV29-1|TRBJ1-3
CSVVPGSGNTIYF
>TRBV10-3|TRBJ2-2
CAISESGEAGELFF
>TRBV20-1|TRBJ2-1
CSATGRVEQFF
>TRBV9|TRBJ2-2
CASSVAAGQGNTGELFF
>TRBV28|TRBJ1-5
CASSLDRGQPQHF
>TRBV18|TRBJ1-1
CASSPTGGYAFF
>TRBV1|TRBJ2-2
CTSSQDGVGQGARGTGELFF
>TRBV28|TRBJ1-2
CASSLPANYGYTF
>TRBV18|TRBJ2-6
CASATPRQAGPGANVLTF
>TRBV6-5|TRBJ1-2
CASSYSGTGFGGYTF
>TRBV5-1|TRBJ1-4
CASSETATNEKLFF
>TRBV2|TRBJ1-1
CASSERQGGHTEAFF
>TRBV2|TRBJ2-5
CASSDLGGETQYF
>TRBV4-1|TRBJ1-2
CASSQGDIRSNYGYTF
>TRBV28|TRBJ1-5
CASSFPGNNQPQHF
>TRBV10-1|TRBJ1-2
CASSGNRDYGYTF
>TRBV2|TRBJ1-1
CASSTGWAEAFF
>TRBV28|TRBJ1-6
CASIPGQGRPPLHF
>TRBV7-6|TRBJ2-7
CASSPTGTSTEQYF
>TRBV7-9|TRBJ1-1
CASSKGQGDTEAFF
>TRBV5-5|TRBJ1-6
CASSGEPGSPLHF
>TRBV7-9|TRBJ2-2
CSSSSPSGGANTGELFF
>TRBV6-5|TRBJ2-5
CASSYRRQETQYF
>TRBV25-1|TRBJ1-1
CASRTGSYTEAFF
>TRBV11-2|TRBJ2-7
CASSVQGYEQYF